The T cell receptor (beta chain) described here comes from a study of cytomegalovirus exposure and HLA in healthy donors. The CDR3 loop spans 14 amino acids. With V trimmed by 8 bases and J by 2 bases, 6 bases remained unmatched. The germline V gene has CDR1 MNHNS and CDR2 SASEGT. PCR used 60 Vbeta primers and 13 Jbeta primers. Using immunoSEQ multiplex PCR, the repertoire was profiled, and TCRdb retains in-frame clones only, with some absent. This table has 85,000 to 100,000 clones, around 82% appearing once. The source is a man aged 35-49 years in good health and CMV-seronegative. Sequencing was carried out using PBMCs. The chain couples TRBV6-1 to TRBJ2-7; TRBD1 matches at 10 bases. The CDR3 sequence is CASLGDRGPYEQYF. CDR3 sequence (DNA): TGTGCCAGCCTGGGGGACAGGGGACCCTACGAGCAGTACTTC.